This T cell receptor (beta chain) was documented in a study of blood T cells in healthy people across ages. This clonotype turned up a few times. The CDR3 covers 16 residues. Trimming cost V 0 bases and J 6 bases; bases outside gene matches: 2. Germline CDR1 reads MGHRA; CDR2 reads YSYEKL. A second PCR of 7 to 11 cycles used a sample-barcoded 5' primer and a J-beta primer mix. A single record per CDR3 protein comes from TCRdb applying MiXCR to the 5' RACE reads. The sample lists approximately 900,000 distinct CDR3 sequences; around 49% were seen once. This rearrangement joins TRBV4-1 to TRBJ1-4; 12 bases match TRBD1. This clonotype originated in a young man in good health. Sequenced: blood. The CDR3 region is CASSQEGQGAYEKLFF. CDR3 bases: TGCGCCAGCAGCCAAGAGGGACAGGGGGCTTATGAAAAACTGTTTTTT.